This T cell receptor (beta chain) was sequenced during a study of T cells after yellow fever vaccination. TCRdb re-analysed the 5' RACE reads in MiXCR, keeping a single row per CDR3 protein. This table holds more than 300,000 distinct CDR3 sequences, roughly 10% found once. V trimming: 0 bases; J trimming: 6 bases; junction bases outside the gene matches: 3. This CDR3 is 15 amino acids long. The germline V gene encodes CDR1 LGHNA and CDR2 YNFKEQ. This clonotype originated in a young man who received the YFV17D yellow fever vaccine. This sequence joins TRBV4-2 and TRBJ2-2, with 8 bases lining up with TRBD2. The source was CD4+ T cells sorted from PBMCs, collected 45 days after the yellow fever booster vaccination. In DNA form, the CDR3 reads TGTGCCAGCAGCCAAGATTCCGGGAGGGCCGGGGAGCTGTTTTTT. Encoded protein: CASSQDSGRAGELFF.